The following is a TCR beta chain sequence with its context. There is no known antigen for this receptor. Per-nucleotide qualities are absent, and no much larger clonotype sits a single base away. Sequences SGDLS (CDR1) and YYNGEE (CDR2) are obtained from the germline V gene. The V and J ends are trimmed by 3 bases and 0 bases, leaving 16 bases between them. The CDR3, cysteine through phenylalanine, is 16 amino acids long. The kept DNA is CDR3 alone, 48 bases in frame from the first base. TCRbeta CDR3 regions were amplified from genomic DNA by means of the immunoSEQ Assay, a bias-controlled multiplex PCR. The paper's processing steps were these. The number of nucleated cells in each sample was estimated from the amplification of reference gene primers within the assay. Sequence reads were collapsed and filtered to measure the absolute abundance of every unique TCRbeta CDR3 rearrangement. For each sample, productive Simpson clonality was calculated as the square root of Simpson's diversity index across productive rearrangements. The source is immuneACCESS, and TCRdb retained only in-frame sequences with V and J called. Part of the clones is not carried over; for the studies checked, unresolved V genes explain less than half of this, and the remainder is unexplained. The V and J calls and clone size are taken from that table; D and trimming were inferred from the DNA. The sample table lists roughly 120,000 clones, around 80% of them with a count of one. The ten biggest clones cover approximately 3.9% of the sample.

Collaborating institutions collected whole blood in K2EDTA tubes following their own protocols. For TCRbeta analysis, collaborators shipped samples in one of three forms: frozen whole blood, isolated PBMCs, or DNA extracted from either of those sample types. These data come from a study of blood T cell repertoires in COVID-19 (dated by TCRdb to 2020 to 2021). Regarding the study in general: The collaborator samples originated in the United States, Italy and Spain and spanned the acute and convalescent phases of COVID-19. The prospective study material was composed of cDNA or gDNA derived from T cells, B-cell-depleted T cells, or PBMCs. Deeply sampled blood TCRbeta repertoires from subjects exposed to, actively infected with, or recovered from COVID-19 were included in the dataset. The repertoires were released in a freely available public database meant as a resource for research on the immune response to SARS-CoV-2. The samples were drawn from two sources: the first 160 participants of the ongoing ImmuneRACE study, and 1,200 or so subjects contributed by 6 global collaborators. Sample metadata almost always included a de-identified subject ID, COVID-19 status, age in years and sex. Where available, HLA class I and class II types were obtained from metadata supplied by the sample provider rather than from assay-based typing. The paper as a whole reports these results and caveats: Clinical and demographic metadata were provided uncurated, with the amount varying by source and participant.

The sequencing sample was made of peripheral blood. The receptor comes from an elderly woman with acute or convalescent COVID-19. The sequence joins TRBV9 to TRBJ2-7, and the D gene may be TRBD2, 6 bases matching. This receptor has the CDR3 CASSAAWDGSSYEQYF. In nucleotides, the sequence is TGTGCCAGCAGCGCCGCTTGGGACGGGAGCTCCTACGAGCAGTACTTC.